Included here is one TCR beta chain sequence, with context. As yet, its antigen is unknown. This specimen belongs to a study of OX40 agonist ivuxolimab in advanced cancers. As for the study in general: Ivuxolimab, an antibody acting as an agonist of OX40 (CD134), was used to treat patients. Study-wide points: Clones of CD4+ and CD8+ blood T cells grew by week 6 at doses of 0.1 to 3.0 mg/kg. On average, CD8+ T cells had more expanded clones than CD4+. Nonresponders, in some cases, also had low normalized T-cell clonal expansion.

Produced via immunoSEQ multiplex PCR; TCRdb's table is partial and in-frame only. Found here are 60,000 to 70,000 clones, 88% of them singletons; the top ten hold 0.25% to 0.3%. Source: CD4+ or CD8+ T cells sorted from blood, taken in a trial of the OX40 agonist ivuxolimab. The sequence was obtained from an adult with an advanced solid tumor such as melanoma, head and neck, liver or kidney cancer.

The CDR3 protein is CASSRTSGRGLDTQYF. The CDR3 bases are TGCGCCAGCAGCAGGACTAGCGGGAGAGGGTTGGATACGCAGTATTTT. The V and J genes are TRBV5-1 and TRBJ2-3, with 13 nucleotides matching TRBD2. Germline values: CDR1 SGHRS, CDR2 YFSETQ. V was pared by 4 bases and J by 6 bases, with 8 bases of the junction left unmatched. This CDR3 is built from 16 residues.